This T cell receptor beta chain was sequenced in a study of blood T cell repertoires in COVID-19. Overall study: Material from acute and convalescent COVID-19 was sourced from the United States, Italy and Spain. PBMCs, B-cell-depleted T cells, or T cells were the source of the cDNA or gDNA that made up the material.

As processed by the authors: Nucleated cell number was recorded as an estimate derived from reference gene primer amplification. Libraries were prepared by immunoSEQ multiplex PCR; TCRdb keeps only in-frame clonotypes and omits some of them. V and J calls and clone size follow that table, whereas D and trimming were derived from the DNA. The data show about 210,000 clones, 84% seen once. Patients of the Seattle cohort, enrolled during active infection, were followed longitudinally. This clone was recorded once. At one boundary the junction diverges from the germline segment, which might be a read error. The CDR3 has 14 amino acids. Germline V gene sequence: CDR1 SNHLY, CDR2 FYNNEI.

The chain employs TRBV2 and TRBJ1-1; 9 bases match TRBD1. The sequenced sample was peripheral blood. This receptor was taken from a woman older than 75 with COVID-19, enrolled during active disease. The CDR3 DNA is TGTGCCAGCAATGAACAGGGGGCCCTTAACGAAGCTTTCTTT. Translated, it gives CASNEQGALNEAFF.